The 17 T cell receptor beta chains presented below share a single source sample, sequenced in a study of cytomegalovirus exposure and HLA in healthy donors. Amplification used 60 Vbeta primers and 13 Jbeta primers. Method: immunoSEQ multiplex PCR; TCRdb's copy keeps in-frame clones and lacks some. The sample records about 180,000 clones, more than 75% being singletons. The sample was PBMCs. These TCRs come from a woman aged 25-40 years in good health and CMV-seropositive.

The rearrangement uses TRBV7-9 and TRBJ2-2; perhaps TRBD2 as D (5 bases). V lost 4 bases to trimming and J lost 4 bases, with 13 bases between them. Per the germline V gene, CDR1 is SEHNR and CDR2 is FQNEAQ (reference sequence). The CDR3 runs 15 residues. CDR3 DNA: TGTGCCAGCAGCTCGAAAGGACTTTCCACCGGGGAGCTGTTTTTT. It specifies CASSSKGLSTGELFF.

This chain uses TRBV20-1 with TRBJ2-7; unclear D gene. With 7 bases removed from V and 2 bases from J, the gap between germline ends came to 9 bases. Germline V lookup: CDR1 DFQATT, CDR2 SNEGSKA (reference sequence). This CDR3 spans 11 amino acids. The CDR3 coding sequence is TGCAGTGGACGGGTGACCTACGAGCAGTACTTC. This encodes CSGRVTYEQYF.

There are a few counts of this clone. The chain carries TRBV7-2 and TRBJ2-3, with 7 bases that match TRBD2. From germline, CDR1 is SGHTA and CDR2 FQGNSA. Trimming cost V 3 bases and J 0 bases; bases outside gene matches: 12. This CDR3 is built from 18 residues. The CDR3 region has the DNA TGTGCCAGCAGCTTGGAAAGTAGCGGGTCTGCTAGCACAGATACGCAGTATTTT. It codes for CASSLESSGSASTDTQYF.

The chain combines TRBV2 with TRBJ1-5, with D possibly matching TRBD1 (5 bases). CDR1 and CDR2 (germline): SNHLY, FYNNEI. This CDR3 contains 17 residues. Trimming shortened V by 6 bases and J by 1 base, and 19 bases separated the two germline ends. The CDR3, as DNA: TGTGCCAGCAGCCCATATCAAGCGGGGGTGAGCAATCAGCCCCAGCATTTT. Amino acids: CASSPYQAGVSNQPQHF.

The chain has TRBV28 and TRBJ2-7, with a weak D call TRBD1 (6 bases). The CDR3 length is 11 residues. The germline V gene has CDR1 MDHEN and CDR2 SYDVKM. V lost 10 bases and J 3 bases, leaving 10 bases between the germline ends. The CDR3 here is CAIKQGYEQYF. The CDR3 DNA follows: TGTGCCATCAAACAGGGCTACGAGCAGTACTTC.

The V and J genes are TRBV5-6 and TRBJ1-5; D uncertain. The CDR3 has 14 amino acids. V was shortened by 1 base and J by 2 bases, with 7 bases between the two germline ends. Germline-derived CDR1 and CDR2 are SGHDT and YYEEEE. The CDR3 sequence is CASSLRRRNQPQHF. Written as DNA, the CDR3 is TGTGCCAGCAGCTTGAGGCGGCGCAATCAGCCCCAGCATTTT.

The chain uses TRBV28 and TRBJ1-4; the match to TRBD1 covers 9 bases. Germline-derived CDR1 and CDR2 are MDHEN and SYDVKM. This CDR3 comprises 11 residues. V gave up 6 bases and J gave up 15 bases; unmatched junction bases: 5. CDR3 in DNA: TGTGCCAGCAGCCCGGGACAGGGTTTGTTTTTT. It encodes CASSPGQGLFF.

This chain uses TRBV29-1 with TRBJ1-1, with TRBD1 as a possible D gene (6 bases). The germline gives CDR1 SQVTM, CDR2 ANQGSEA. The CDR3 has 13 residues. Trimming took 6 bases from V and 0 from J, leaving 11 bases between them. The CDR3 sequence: CSVDGTMNTEAFF. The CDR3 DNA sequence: TGCAGCGTCGACGGGACAATGAACACTGAAGCTTTCTTT.

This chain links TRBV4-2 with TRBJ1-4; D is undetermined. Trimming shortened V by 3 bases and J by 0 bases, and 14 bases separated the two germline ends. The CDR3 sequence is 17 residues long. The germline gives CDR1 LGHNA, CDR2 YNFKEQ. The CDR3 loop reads CASSHLSPGSTNEKLFF. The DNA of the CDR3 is TGTGCCAGCAGCCACCTCTCCCCGGGATCAACTAATGAAAAACTGTTTTTT.

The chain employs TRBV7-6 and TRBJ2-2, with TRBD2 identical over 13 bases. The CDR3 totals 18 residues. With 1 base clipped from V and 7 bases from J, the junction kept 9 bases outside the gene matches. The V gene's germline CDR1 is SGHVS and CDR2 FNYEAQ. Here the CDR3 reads CASSLGALAGGLNGELFF. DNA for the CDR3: TGTGCCAGCAGCTTAGGGGCACTAGCGGGGGGGCTGAACGGGGAGCTGTTTTTT.

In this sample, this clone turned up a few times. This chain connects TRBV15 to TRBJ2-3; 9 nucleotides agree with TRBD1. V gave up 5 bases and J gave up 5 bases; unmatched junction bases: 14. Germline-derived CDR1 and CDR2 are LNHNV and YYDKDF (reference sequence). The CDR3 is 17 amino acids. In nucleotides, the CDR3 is TGTGCCACCAGCGAATTCGTTCCGGGACAGGGAGGAGATACGCAGTATTTT. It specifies CATSEFVPGQGGDTQYF.

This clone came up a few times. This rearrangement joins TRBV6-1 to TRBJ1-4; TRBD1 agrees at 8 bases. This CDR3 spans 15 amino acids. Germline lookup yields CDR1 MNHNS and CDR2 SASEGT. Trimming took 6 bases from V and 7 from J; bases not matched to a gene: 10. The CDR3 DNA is TGTGCCAGCAGACTAGCAGGGGGCAGACGTGAAAAACTGTTTTTT. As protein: CASRLAGGRREKLFF.

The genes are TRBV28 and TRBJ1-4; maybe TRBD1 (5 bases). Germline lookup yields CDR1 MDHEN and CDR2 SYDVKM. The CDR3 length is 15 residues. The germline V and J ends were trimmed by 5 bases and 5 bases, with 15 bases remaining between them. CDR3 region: CASSGPDSNNEKLFF. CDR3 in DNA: TGTGCCAGCAGTGGGCCCGACAGCAACAATGAAAAACTGTTTTTT.

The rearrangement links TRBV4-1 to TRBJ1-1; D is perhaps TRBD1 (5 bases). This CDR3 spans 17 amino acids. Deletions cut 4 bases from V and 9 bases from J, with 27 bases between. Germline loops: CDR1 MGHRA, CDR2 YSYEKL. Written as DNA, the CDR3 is TGCGCCAGCAGCCGGTTCCCCGCAGGCGGGGTAGGGGAAAAAGCTTTCTTT. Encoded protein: CASSRFPAGGVGEKAFF.

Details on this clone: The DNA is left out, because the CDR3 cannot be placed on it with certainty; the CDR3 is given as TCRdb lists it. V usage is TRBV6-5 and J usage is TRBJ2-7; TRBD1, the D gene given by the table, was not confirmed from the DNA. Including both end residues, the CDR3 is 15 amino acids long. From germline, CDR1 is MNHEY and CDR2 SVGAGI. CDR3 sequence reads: CASSSSGQGLYEQYF.

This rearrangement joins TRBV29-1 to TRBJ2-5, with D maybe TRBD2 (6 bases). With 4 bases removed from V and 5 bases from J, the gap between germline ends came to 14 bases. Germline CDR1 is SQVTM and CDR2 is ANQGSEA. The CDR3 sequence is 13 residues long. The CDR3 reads CSVALGGGETQYF. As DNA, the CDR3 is TGCAGCGTTGCCTTGGGTGGGGGGGAGACCCAGTACTTC.

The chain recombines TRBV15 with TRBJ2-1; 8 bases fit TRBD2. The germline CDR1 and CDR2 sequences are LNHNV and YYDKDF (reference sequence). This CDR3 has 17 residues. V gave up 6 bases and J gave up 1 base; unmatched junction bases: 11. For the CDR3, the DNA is TGTGCCACCAGACTTGACTCGGGGGGGAGGTCCTACAATGAGCAGTTCTTC. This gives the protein CATRLDSGGRSYNEQFF.